The T cell receptor beta chain described here comes from a study of preoperative IRX-2 immunotherapy in early breast cancer. In this sample, this clone turned up once. Germline V gene lookup returns CDR1 MDHEN and CDR2 SYDVKM. There are 15 residues in the CDR3. V dropped 5 bases and J dropped 4; count of bases not matched to a gene: 7. Sequencing used immunoSEQ multiplex PCR; TCRdb keeps in-frame clones, though not all of them. Of fewer than 6,500 clones listed, 73% were seen once; the top ten hold around 13%. Regarding treatment: preoperative locoregional IRX-2 cytokine immunotherapy. This phase Ib study tested locoregional IRX-2 cytokine immunotherapy given before surgery.

Sequencing used tumor tissue, obtained before IRX-2 immunotherapy. This sequence joins TRBV28 and TRBJ2-3, with TRBD2 matching 9 bases. The sequence was collected from a human donor with breast cancer. For the CDR3, the DNA is TGTGCCAGCAGTATAGCGGGAGAATTCGCAGATACGCAGTATTTT. It encodes CASSIAGEFADTQYF.